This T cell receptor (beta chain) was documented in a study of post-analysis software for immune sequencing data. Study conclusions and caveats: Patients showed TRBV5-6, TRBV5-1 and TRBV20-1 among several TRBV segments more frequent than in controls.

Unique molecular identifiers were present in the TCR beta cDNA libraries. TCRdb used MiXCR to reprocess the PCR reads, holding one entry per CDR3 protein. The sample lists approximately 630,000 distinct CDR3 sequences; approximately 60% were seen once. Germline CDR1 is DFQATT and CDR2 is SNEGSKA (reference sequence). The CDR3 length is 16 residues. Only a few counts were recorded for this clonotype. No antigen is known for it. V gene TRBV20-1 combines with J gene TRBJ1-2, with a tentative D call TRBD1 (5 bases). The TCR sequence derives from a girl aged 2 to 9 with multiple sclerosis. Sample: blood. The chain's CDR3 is CSPGRRGSRGSSGYTF. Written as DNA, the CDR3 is TGCAGCCCTGGCCGCCGGGGGAGTCGGGGATCTAGCGGCTACACCTTC.